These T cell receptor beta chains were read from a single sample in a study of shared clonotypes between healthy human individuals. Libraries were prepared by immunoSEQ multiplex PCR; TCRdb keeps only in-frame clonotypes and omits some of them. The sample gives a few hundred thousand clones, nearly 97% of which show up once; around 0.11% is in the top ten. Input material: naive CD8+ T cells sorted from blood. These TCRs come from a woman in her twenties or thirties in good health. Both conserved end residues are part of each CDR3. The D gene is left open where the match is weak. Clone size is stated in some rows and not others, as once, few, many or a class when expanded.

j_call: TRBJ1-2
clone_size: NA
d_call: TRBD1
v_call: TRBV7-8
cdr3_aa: CASSAGQGDYGYTF
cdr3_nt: TGTGCCAGCAGCGCGGGACAGGGAGACTATGGCTACACCTTC

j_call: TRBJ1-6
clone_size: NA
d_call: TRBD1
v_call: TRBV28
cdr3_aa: CASIGQGDNSPLHF
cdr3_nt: TGTGCCAGCATCGGGCAGGGGGATAATTCACCCCTCCACTTT

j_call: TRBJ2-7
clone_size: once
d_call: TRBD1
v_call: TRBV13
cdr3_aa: CASSKTGTGDLYEQYF
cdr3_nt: TGTGCCAGCAGCAAAACCGGGACAGGAGACTTATACGAGCAGTACTTC

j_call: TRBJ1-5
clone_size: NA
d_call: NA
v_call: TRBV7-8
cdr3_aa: CASSLVVRGLSDQPQHF
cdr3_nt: TGTGCCAGCAGCTTAGTGGTGCGGGGGCTATCTGATCAGCCCCAGCATTTT

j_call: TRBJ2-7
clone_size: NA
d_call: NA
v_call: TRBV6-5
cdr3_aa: CASSYSLGTYEQYF
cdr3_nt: TGTGCCAGCAGTTACTCGCTAGGGACCTACGAGCAGTACTTC

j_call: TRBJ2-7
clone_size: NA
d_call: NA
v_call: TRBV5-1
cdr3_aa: CASSFNSRNRDEQYF
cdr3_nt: TGCGCCAGCAGCTTTAACTCGCGGAATCGGGACGAGCAGTACTTC

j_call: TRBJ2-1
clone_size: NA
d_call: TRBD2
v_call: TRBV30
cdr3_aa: CAWSRLAGGQFF
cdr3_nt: TGTGCCTGGAGTAGACTAGCGGGGGGGCAGTTCTTC

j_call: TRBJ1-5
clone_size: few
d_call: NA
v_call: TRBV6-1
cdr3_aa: CASGTEDVGHQPQHF
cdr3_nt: TGTGCCAGCGGGACGGAAGACGTCGGTCATCAGCCCCAGCATTTT

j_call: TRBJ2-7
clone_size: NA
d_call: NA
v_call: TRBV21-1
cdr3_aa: CASSGGYEQYF
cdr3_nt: TGTGCCAGCAGCGGCGGTTACGAGCAGTACTTC

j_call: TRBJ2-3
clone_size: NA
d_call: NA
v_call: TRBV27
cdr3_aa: CASGEGGDTQYF
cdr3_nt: TGTGCCAGCGGTGAGGGGGGAGATACGCAGTATTTT

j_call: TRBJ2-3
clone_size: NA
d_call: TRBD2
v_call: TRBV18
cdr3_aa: CASSPPELAGVTQYF
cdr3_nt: TGTGCCAGCTCACCACCGGAGCTAGCGGGAGTTACGCAGTATTTT

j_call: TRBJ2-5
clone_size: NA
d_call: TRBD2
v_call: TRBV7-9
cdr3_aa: CASSLAAGEFQETQYF
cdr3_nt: TGTGCCAGCAGCTTAGCGGCGGGAGAGTTCCAAGAGACCCAGTACTTC

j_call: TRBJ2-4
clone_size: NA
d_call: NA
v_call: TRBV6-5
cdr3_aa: CATGPGGNIQYF
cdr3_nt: TGTGCCACCGGGCCCGGCGGAAACATTCAGTACTTC

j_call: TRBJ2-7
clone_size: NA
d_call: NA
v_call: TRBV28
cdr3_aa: CASSLFSYEQYF
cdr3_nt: TGTGCCAGCAGTTTATTCTCCTACGAGCAGTACTTC

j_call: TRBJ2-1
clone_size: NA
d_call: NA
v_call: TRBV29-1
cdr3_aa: CSVASMNEQFF
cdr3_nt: TGCAGCGTTGCATCCATGAATGAGCAGTTCTTC

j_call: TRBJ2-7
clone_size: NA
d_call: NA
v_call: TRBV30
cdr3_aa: CAWSIRVDEQYF
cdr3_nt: TGTGCCTGGAGTATTAGGGTCGACGAGCAGTACTTC

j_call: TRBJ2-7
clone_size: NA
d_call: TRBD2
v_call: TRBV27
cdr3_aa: CASSSEGLAASYEQYF
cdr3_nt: TGTGCCAGCAGTTCCGAAGGACTAGCGGCATCCTACGAGCAGTACTTC

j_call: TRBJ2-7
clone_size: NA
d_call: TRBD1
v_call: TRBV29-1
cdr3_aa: CSVTTGDTYEQYF
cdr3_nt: TGCAGCGTGACGACAGGGGATACCTACGAGCAGTACTTC

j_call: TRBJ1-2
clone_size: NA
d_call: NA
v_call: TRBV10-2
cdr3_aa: CASSEGGGYTF
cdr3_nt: TGCGCCAGCAGTGAGGGGGGTGGCTACACCTTC

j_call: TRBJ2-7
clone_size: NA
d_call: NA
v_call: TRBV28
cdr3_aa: CASSLVGSDGEQYF
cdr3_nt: TGTGCCAGCAGTTTAGTCGGGTCGGATGGGGAGCAGTACTTC

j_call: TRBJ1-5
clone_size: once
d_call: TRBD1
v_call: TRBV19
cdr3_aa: CASSIGQGAQPQHF
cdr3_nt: TGTGCCAGTAGTATAGGTCAGGGGGCTCAGCCCCAGCATTTT

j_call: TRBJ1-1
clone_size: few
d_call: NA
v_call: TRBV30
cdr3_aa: CAWTNGSGDTEAFF
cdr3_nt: TGTGCCTGGACCAACGGGTCGGGAGACACTGAAGCTTTCTTT

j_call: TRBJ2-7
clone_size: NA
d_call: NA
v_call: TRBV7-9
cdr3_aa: CASSFPRAGEQYF
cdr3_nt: TGTGCCAGCAGCTTTCCAAGAGCAGGGGAGCAGTACTTC

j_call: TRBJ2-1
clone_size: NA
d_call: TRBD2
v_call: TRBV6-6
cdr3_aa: CASSFNAGDSRFF
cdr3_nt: TGTGCCAGCAGTTTTAATGCGGGAGACTCGAGGTTCTTC

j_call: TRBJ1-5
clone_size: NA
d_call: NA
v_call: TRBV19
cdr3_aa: CASSINGDQPQHF
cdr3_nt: TGTGCCAGTAGTATAAATGGCGATCAGCCCCAGCATTTT

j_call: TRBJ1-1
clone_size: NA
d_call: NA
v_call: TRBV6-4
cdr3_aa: CASSDGENTEAFF
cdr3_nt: TGTGCCAGCAGTGACGGGGAGAACACTGAAGCTTTCTTT

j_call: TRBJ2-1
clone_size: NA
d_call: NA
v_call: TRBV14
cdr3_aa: CASSQLGHINSYNEQFF
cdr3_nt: TGTGCCAGCAGCCAATTAGGTCATATCAACTCCTACAATGAGCAGTTCTTC

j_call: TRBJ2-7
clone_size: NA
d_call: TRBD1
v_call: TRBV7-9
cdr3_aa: CASSSTGGAFSEQYF
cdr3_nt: TGTGCCAGCAGCTCAACAGGGGGCGCTTTTTCCGAGCAGTACTTC

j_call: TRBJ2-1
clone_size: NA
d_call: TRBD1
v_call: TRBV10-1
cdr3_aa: CASSLRDRGSYNEQFF
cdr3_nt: TGCGCCAGCAGTCTACGGGACAGGGGATCATACAATGAGCAGTTCTTC

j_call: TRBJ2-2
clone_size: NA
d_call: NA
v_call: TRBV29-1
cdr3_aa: CSVLNTGELFF
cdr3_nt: TGCAGCGTACTGAACACCGGGGAGCTGTTTTTT

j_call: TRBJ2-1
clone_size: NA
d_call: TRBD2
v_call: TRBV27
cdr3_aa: CASSFRAGGDEQFF
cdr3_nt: TGTGCCAGCAGTTTCCGGGCGGGGGGGGATGAGCAGTTCTTC

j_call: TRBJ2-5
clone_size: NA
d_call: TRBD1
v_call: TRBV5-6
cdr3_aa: CASSLAGTDQETQYF
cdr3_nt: TGTGCCAGCAGCTTGGCCGGGACAGATCAAGAGACCCAGTACTTC

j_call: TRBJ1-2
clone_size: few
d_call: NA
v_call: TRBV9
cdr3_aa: CASSVAGHYGYTF
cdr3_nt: TGTGCCAGCAGCGTCGCCGGCCACTATGGCTACACCTTC

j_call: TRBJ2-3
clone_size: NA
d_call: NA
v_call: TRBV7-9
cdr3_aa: CAALRGADTQYF
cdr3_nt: TGTGCGGCGCTTCGGGGTGCAGATACGCAGTATTTT

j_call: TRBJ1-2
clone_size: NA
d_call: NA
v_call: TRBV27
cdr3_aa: CASSLVGANYGYTF
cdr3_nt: TGTGCCAGCAGTTTAGTCGGAGCTAACTATGGCTACACCTTC

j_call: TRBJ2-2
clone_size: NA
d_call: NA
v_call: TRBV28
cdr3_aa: CASSFTGDTGELFF
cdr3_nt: TGTGCCAGCAGTTTCACGGGAGACACCGGGGAGCTGTTTTTT

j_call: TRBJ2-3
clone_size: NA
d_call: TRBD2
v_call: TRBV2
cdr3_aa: CASGGPTSGRADTQYF
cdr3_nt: TGTGCCAGCGGGGGTCCGACTAGCGGGAGAGCAGATACGCAGTATTTT

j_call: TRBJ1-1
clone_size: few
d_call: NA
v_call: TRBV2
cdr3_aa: CASSYKNTEAFF
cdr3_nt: TGTGCCAGCAGTTACAAGAACACTGAAGCTTTCTTT

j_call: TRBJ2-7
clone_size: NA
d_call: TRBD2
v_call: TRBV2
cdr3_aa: CASSEGGLAGDEQYF
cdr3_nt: TGTGCCAGCAGTGAAGGAGGACTAGCGGGAGACGAGCAGTACTTC

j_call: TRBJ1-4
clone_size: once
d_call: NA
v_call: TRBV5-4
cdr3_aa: CASSEGTNEKLFF
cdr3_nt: TGTGCCAGCAGTGAGGGGACCAATGAAAAACTGTTTTTT

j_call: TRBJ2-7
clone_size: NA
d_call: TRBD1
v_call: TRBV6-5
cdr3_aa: CASSWGQGFSEQYF
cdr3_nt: TGTGCCAGCAGTTGGGGACAGGGGTTTTCGGAGCAGTACTTC

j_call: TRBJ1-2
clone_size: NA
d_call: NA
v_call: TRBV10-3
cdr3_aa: CAITDFQKDYGYTF
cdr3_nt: TGTGCCATCACCGATTTCCAAAAGGACTATGGCTACACCTTC

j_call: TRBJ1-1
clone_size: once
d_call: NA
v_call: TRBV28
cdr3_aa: CASSLGQYTEAFF
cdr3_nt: TGTGCCAGCAGCCTCGGACAGTACACTGAAGCTTTCTTT

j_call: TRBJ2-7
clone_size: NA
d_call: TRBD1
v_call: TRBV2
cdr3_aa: CASREGQGYEQYF
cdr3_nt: TGTGCCAGCAGGGAGGGACAGGGCTACGAGCAGTACTTC

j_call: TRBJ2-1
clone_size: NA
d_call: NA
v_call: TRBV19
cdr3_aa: CASRGGIADNEQFF
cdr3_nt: TGTGCCAGTAGAGGGGGGATAGCGGACAATGAGCAGTTCTTC

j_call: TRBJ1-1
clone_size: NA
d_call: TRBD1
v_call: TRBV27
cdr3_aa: CASSYRDRNTEAFF
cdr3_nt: TGTGCCAGCAGTTACCGGGACAGGAACACTGAAGCTTTCTTT

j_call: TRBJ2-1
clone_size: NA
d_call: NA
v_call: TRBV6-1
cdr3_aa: CASSDDRIHEQFF
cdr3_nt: TGTGCCAGCAGTGACGATCGGATCCATGAGCAGTTCTTC

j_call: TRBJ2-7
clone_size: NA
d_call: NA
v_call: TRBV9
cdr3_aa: CASSAGNGYEQYF
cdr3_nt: TGTGCCAGCAGCGCCGGGAACGGCTACGAGCAGTACTTC

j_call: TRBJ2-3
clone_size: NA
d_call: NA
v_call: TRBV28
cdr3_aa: CASNVRGFITDTQYF
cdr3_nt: TGTGCCAGCAATGTGAGGGGGTTCATCACAGATACGCAGTATTTT

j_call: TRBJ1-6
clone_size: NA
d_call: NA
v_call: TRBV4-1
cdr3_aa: CASSHQDGFHSPLHF
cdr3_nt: TGCGCCAGCAGCCATCAGGACGGGTTTCATTCACCCCTCCACTTT

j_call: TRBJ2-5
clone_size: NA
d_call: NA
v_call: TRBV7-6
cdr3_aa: CASSLAGFGVGETQYF
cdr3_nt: TGTGCCAGCAGCTTAGCGGGTTTTGGGGTAGGCGAGACCCAGTACTTC

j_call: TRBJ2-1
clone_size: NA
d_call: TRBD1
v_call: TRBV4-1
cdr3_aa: CATQLTGGTYNEQFF
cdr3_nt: TGCGCCACCCAACTCACAGGGGGAACATACAATGAGCAGTTCTTC

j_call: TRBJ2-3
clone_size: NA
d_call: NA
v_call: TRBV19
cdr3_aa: CASSIEASVTDTQYF
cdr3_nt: TGTGCCAGTAGTATAGAGGCCTCCGTCACAGATACGCAGTATTTT

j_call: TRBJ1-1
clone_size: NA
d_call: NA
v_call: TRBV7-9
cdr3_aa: CASSFWNDPEAFF
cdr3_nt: TGTGCCAGCAGCTTTTGGAATGACCCTGAAGCTTTCTTT